Listed below are T cell receptor beta chains from one sample, sequenced in a study of blood T cell repertoires in COVID-19. Some clones are missing from TCRdb's copy, which holds only in-frame ones; the method was immunoSEQ multiplex PCR. The table includes about 180,000 clones, roughly 84% detected once. Specimen: peripheral blood. These receptors were collected from an elderly man with COVID-19, enrolled during active disease. The CDR3 runs from the conserved cysteine through the conserved F or W. The D gene is left open where the match is weak. Expanded clones are given a class, and other clones once, few, many or no size at all.

CASGLGQANEKLFF TGTGCTAGTGGTTTGGGACAGGCCAATGAAAAACTGTTTTTT . TRBV12-5 . TRBJ1-4
CASSYSTGTNSPLHF TGTGCCAGCAGTTACTCGACAGGGACTAATTCACCCCTCCACTTT TRBD1 TRBV6-6 . TRBJ1-6
CASGDPNTEAFF TGTGCCAGCGGAGACCCAAACACTGAAGCTTTCTTT . TRBV7-2 . TRBJ1-1
CVSSQGLRNTEAFF TGCGTCAGCAGCCAAGGACTACGAAACACTGAAGCTTTCTTT . TRBV4-3 . TRBJ1-1
CASSLVSQGINEKLFF TGTGCCAGCAGCTTAGTGAGTCAGGGGATTAATGAAAAACTGTTTTTT . TRBV11-2 few TRBJ1-4
CASSLFQEARGYTF TGCGCCAGCAGCTTGTTTCAGGAGGCACGGGGCTACACCTTC . TRBV5-1 . TRBJ1-2
CASSPWSGQETQYF TGTGCCAGCAGTCCCTGGTCAGGTCAAGAGACCCAGTACTTC . TRBV27 . TRBJ2-5
CASSRGQGGDIQYF TGTGCCAGCAGTCGGGGACAGGGAGGAGACATTCAGTACTTC TRBD1 TRBV5-6 . TRBJ2-4
CASRRERGGDTEAFF TGCGCCAGCAGGCGCGAACGGGGAGGGGACACTGAAGCTTTCTTT . TRBV4-1 . TRBJ1-1
CASSLARENEQYF TGTGCCAGCAGCTTAGCGAGGGAGAACGAGCAGTACTTC . TRBV7-2 . TRBJ2-7
CASSPEESNQPQHF TGTGCCAGCTCACCGGAGGAGAGCAATCAGCCCCAGCATTTT . TRBV18 . TRBJ1-5
CSASPGTGNYGYTF TGCAGTGCTAGTCCCGGGACAGGGAACTATGGCTACACCTTC TRBD1 TRBV20-1 . TRBJ1-2
CSVASGGLSEQFF TGCAGCGTTGCGAGCGGGGGGTTGAGTGAGCAGTTCTTC TRBD2 TRBV29-1 . TRBJ2-1
CASSYTIGGEGYTF TGTGCCAGCAGTTACACAATAGGCGGGGAGGGCTACACCTTC . TRBV6-5 . TRBJ1-2
CASSYPGEGNEKLFF TGTGCCAGCAGTTACCCAGGGGAGGGGAATGAAAAACTGTTTTTT . TRBV6-6 . TRBJ1-4
CASSKVYGRGYEQYF TGTGCCAGCAGCAAAGTTTATGGCAGGGGGTACGAGCAGTACTTC . TRBV21-1 . TRBJ2-7
CASSSGGGALPTGELFF TGTGCCAGCAGCTCCGGAGGGGGGGCCCTCCCCACCGGGGAGCTGTTTTTT . TRBV11-3 . TRBJ2-2
CASSLSSNPGQPNYGYTF TGCGCCAGCAGCTTAAGTTCAAATCCGGGACAGCCGAACTATGGCTACACCTTC TRBD1 TRBV5-1 . TRBJ1-2
CASSWGDRGLSTEAFF TGTGCCAGCAGCTGGGGGGACAGGGGGCTGAGCACTGAAGCTTTCTTT TRBD1 TRBV7-3 . TRBJ1-1
CASSQFYSTGEAFF TGCGCCAGCAGCCAATTTTACTCTACAGGTGAAGCTTTCTTT . TRBV4-3 . TRBJ1-1
CASSLGQTPDTQYF TGTGCCAGCAGCTTGGGACAAACCCCAGATACGCAGTATTTT . TRBV6-5 . TRBJ2-3
CASIRENQGAGGYTF TGTGCCAGTATAAGGGAAAACCAGGGTGCAGGCGGCTACACCTTC . TRBV19 . TRBJ1-2
CSVARNTEAFF TGCAGCGTTGCGAGGAACACTGAAGCTTTCTTT . TRBV29-1 . TRBJ1-1
CASSMRSYSNQPQHF TGTGCCAGTAGTATGCGCTCCTATAGCAATCAGCCCCAGCATTTT . TRBV19 . TRBJ1-5
CASSFSGSKNIQYF TGTGCCAGCAGCTTTTCAGGGTCCAAAAACATTCAGTACTTC . TRBV5-6 . TRBJ2-4
CASSPGTVQETQYF TGCGCCAGCAGCCCCGGGACAGTCCAAGAGACCCAGTACTTC TRBD1 TRBV5-1 once TRBJ2-5
CASSLATGGNQPQHF TGTGCCAGCAGCCTCGCGACAGGGGGTAATCAGCCCCAGCATTTT TRBD1 TRBV7-9 . TRBJ1-5
CASSPGTGAYEQYF TGTGCCAGCAGCCCCGGGACAGGGGCCTACGAGCAGTACTTC TRBD1 TRBV11-3 once TRBJ2-7
CASSQELAGDNEQFF TGCGCCAGCAGCCAAGAGCTAGCGGGGGACAATGAGCAGTTCTTC TRBD2 TRBV4-3 . TRBJ2-1
CASSFGGQGNIQYF TGTGCCAGCAGTTTTGGGGGACAGGGTAACATTCAGTACTTC TRBD1 TRBV28 . TRBJ2-4
CASSDSYEQYF TGTGCCAGCAGCGACAGCTACGAGCAGTACTTC . TRBV6-5 . TRBJ2-7
CASSSRTSGGAGETQYF TGTGCCAGCAGCTCCAGGACTAGCGGGGGGGCTGGGGAGACCCAGTACTTC TRBD2 TRBV11-3 . TRBJ2-5
CTSRRGCEQFF TGCACCAGCAGGCGAGGGTGTGAGCAGTTCTTC . TRBV1 . TRBJ2-1
CASSRDRLNQPQHF TGTGCCAGCAGCCGGGACAGGCTCAATCAGCCCCAGCATTTT TRBD1 TRBV7-2 . TRBJ1-5
CASRTGTLNTEAFF TGCGCCAGTAGGACAGGGACTCTGAACACTGAAGCTTTCTTT TRBD1 TRBV5-1 once TRBJ1-1
CASSRTSTADTQYF TGCGCCAGCAGCCGAACCTCCACGGCAGATACGCAGTATTTT . TRBV5-1 . TRBJ2-3
CASSRRDRGAGELFF TGTGCCAGCAGCAGACGGGACAGGGGCGCCGGGGAGCTGTTTTTT . TRBV21-1 . TRBJ2-2
CASSQERGGRSPLHF TGCGCCAGCAGCCAAGAAAGGGGAGGGCGCTCACCCCTCCACTTT . TRBV4-1 once TRBJ1-6
CASSLLYSNQPQHF TGTGCCAGCAGCTTGTTGTATAGCAATCAGCCCCAGCATTTT . TRBV5-6 . TRBJ1-5
CASSDRVGSNSPLHF TGCGCCAGCAGTGATAGAGTGGGCAGTAATTCACCCCTCCACTTT . TRBV10-2 . TRBJ1-6
CASSPVPASGGDGEQYF TGTGCCAGCTCACCCGTACCCGCCAGCGGGGGGGATGGCGAGCAGTACTTC TRBD2 TRBV18 . TRBJ2-7
CASSWDRGQPQHF TGTGCCAGCAGTTGGGACAGGGGGCAGCCCCAGCATTTT TRBD1 TRBV6-2/TRBV6-3 . TRBJ1-5
CASGELAGSQFF TGTGCTAGTGGGGAACTAGCGGGGTCGCAGTTCTTC TRBD2 TRBV12-5 once TRBJ2-1
CATSSFQGTQYF TGTGCCACCAGCTCCTTCCAGGGGACCCAGTACTTC . TRBV15 . TRBJ2-5
CASSQAGTGSDQPQHF TGCGCCAGCAGCCAAGCAGGGACAGGGAGCGATCAGCCCCAGCATTTT TRBD1 TRBV4-1 . TRBJ1-5
CASRDEARRETQYF TGTGCCAGTAGGGATGAAGCTAGACGAGAGACCCAGTACTTC . TRBV19 . TRBJ2-5
CASSYSVSGQRNFYEQYF TGTGCCAGCAGTTACTCGGTTTCGGGACAGAGGAATTTCTACGAGCAGTACTTC TRBD1 TRBV6-2/TRBV6-3 . TRBJ2-7
CASRQTGKYGYTF TGTGCCAGCAGACAGACAGGGAAGTATGGCTACACCTTC TRBD1 TRBV6-5 . TRBJ1-2
CASSLEAGAITYGYTF TGTGCCAGCAGCTTGGAAGCAGGGGCCATCACTTATGGCTACACCTTC . TRBV5-4 . TRBJ1-2
CASSPRAGEHNEQFF TGTGCCAGCTCACCACGTGCAGGGGAACACAATGAGCAGTTCTTC . TRBV18 once TRBJ2-1
CASSRQGIRTQYF TGTGCCAGCAGTCGACAGGGAATCAGGACGCAGTATTTT TRBD1 TRBV25-1 . TRBJ2-3
CSVGNRVLDEQFF TGCAGCGTTGGAAACAGGGTTCTCGATGAGCAGTTCTTC . TRBV29-1 . TRBJ2-1
CASSPPGPRNTGELFF TGTGCCAGCTCACCACCGGGCCCCCGGAACACCGGGGAGCTGTTTTTT . TRBV18 once TRBJ2-2
CASAGQMNTEAFF TGTGCCAGCGCGGGACAGATGAACACTGAAGCTTTCTTT TRBD1 TRBV6-5 . TRBJ1-1